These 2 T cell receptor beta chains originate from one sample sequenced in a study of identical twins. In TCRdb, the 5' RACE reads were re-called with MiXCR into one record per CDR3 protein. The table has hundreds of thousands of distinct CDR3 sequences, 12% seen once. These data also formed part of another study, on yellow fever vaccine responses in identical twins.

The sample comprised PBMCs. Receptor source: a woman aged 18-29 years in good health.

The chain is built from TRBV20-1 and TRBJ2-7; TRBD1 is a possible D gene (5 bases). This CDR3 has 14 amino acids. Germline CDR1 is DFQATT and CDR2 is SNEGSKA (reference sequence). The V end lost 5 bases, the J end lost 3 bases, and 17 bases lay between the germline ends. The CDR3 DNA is TGCAGTGCTCGAGGACACGTCACTAACTACGAGCAGTACTTC. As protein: CSARGHVTNYEQYF.

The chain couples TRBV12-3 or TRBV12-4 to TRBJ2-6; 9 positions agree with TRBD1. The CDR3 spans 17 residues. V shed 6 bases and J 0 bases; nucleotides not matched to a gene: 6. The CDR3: CASSPGTGTSGANVLTF. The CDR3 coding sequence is TGTGCCAGCAGCCCCGGGACAGGGACCTCTGGGGCCAACGTCCTGACTTTC.